The entry below gives a single T cell receptor (beta chain) sequence along with its context. Its antigen is not known. The data belong to a study of cytomegalovirus exposure and HLA in healthy donors. Researchers ran the PCR with 60 Vbeta and 13 Jbeta primers. The protocol was immunoSEQ multiplex PCR, while the TCRdb copy is restricted to in-frame clones and leaves out a portion. The table records 130,000 or so clones, 70% to 90% of them present only once. Study results and caveats: Donor immune exposure was known only as CMV serostatus. A later analysis linked a missense variant in DCLRE1C to the trimming of TCR beta V and J genes.

CDR1 and CDR2 (germline): SGHTA, FQGNSA. Trimming removed 5 bases from V and 0 bases from J, with 6 bases in between. This CDR3 spans 13 amino acids. This TCR was recovered from a man aged 35-49 years in good health and CMV-seronegative. Material for sequencing was PBMCs. The chain joins TRBV7-2 to TRBJ2-3; the D is unclear. The CDR3 coding sequence is TGTGCCAGCAGCAGCCCTAGCACAGATACGCAGTATTTT. It codes for CASSSPSTDTQYF. The complete variable domain, with remaining parts taken from reference TRBV7-2 and TRBJ2-3, reads GAGVSQSPSNKVTEKGKDVELRCDPISGHTALYWYRQSLGQGLEFLIYFQGNSAPDKSGLPSDRFSAERTGGSVSTLTIQRTQQEDSAVYLCASSSPSTDTQYFGPGTRLTVL.